This T cell receptor beta chain originates from a study of CD8 T cells in ankylosing spondylitis. General study findings and limits: Characteristic of ankylosing spondylitis blood, it appeared, was a TCR beta motif comprising fewer than 10 highly homologous variants. CD8+ disease-linked clones were present at relatively low frequencies in blood.

Preparation of TCR beta libraries was done by quantitative 5'-RACE with molecular barcodes. One entry per CDR3 protein results from TCRdb running MiXCR on the 5' RACE reads. The sample records approximately 520,000 distinct CDR3 sequences, approximately 5% being singletons. V dropped 0 bases and J dropped 11 bases, with 10 bases sitting between them. This CDR3 is built from 12 residues. Looked up from germline, CDR1 is SGHDN and CDR2 is FVKESK. By sample fraction, this clonotype is large. What it binds is not known. The sequence came from a male donor with ankylosing spondylitis. The genes are TRBV14 and TRBJ1-1; TRBD1 is a possible D gene (6 bases). The sequencing sample was made of blood, either unsorted or a sorted T cell fraction (not recorded which). CDR3 nucleotide sequence: TGTGCCAGCAGCCAAGATCGCCAGGGGGCTTTCTTT. Protein product: CASSQDRQGAFF.